What follows is one T cell receptor beta chain and its context. Assay: immunoSEQ multiplex PCR; the TCRdb copy retains only in-frame clones and omits some. This table has around 33,000 clones, roughly nine tenths appearing once. These data belong to a study of T cell changes during pregnancy in multiple sclerosis. The V gene lost 2 bases and the J gene lost 6 bases, with 8 bases spanning the gap. Germline V gene data show CDR1 as SQVTM and CDR2 as ANQGSEA. The CDR3 consists of 12 residues. This TCR came from a female donor in good health, enrolled as a control in a pregnancy study. The material was peripheral blood, obtained in the third trimester of pregnancy. This chain connects TRBV29-1 to TRBJ2-1; the D is unclear. CDR3 DNA sequence: TGCAGCGTTGAATTCCGTCTCAATGAGCAGTTCTTC. Encoded protein: CSVEFRLNEQFF.